A selection of T cell receptor beta chains follows, all from one sample in a study of cytomegalovirus exposure and HLA in healthy donors. Produced via immunoSEQ multiplex PCR; TCRdb's table is partial and in-frame only. The sample comprises fewer than 200,000 clones, roughly 84% of which are singletons, and about 1.5% rests with the top ten. Sample: PBMCs. The receptors come from a male donor in good health and CMV-seronegative. CDR3s include the opening cysteine and the closing phenylalanine or tryptophan. D genes are given only for firm matches. Size is omitted from some rows. Given values are once, few, many or a class for expanded clones.

d_gene: .; abundance: .; v_gene: TRBV27; j_gene: TRBJ1-2; CDR3aa: CASGFGSSYGYTF; CDR3nt: TGTGCCAGCGGCTTTGGGAGCTCTTATGGCTACACCTTC
d_gene: TRBD1; abundance: .; v_gene: TRBV6-5; j_gene: TRBJ1-2; CDR3aa: CASSYSAGGSYGYTF; CDR3nt: TGTGCCAGCAGTTATTCTGCAGGGGGCAGCTATGGCTACACCTTC
d_gene: TRBD1; abundance: once; v_gene: TRBV19; j_gene: TRBJ2-5; CDR3aa: CASSIPRTGEEETQYF; CDR3nt: TGTGCCAGTAGTATACCCAGGACAGGGGAGGAAGAGACCCAGTACTTC
d_gene: .; abundance: .; v_gene: TRBV7-3; j_gene: TRBJ2-2; CDR3aa: CASSPQQFNTGELFF; CDR3nt: TGTGCCAGCAGCCCACAGCAATTTAACACCGGGGAGCTGTTTTTT
d_gene: TRBD1; abundance: .; v_gene: TRBV7-9; j_gene: TRBJ2-7; CDR3aa: CASSFSRDRAYEQYF; CDR3nt: TGTGCCAGCAGCTTCAGTCGGGACAGGGCCTACGAGCAGTACTTC
d_gene: .; abundance: .; v_gene: TRBV7-9; j_gene: TRBJ2-2; CDR3aa: CASSQFRRVRTGELFF; CDR3nt: TGTGCCAGCAGCCAATTTCGGAGAGTTAGAACCGGGGAGCTGTTTTTT
d_gene: TRBD1; abundance: few; v_gene: TRBV6-5; j_gene: TRBJ1-2; CDR3aa: CASGERTGENGYTF; CDR3nt: TGTGCCAGCGGCGAAAGGACAGGGGAAAATGGCTACACCTTC
d_gene: .; abundance: few; v_gene: TRBV7-2; j_gene: TRBJ2-7; CDR3aa: CASSPSYEQYF; CDR3nt: TGTGCCAGCAGCCCGTCCTACGAGCAGTACTTC
d_gene: TRBD1; abundance: few; v_gene: TRBV4-1; j_gene: TRBJ2-2; CDR3aa: CASSDRGNTGELFF; CDR3nt: TGCGCCAGCAGCGACAGGGGGAACACCGGGGAGCTGTTTTTT
d_gene: .; abundance: .; v_gene: TRBV9; j_gene: TRBJ2-1; CDR3aa: CASSVGQWSDEQFF; CDR3nt: TGTGCCAGCAGCGTAGGCCAGTGGTCCGATGAGCAGTTCTTC
d_gene: .; abundance: .; v_gene: TRBV14; j_gene: TRBJ1-3; CDR3aa: CASSPRGALSGNTIYF; CDR3nt: TGTGCCAGCAGCCCTCGGGGGGCCCTCTCTGGAAACACCATATATTTT
d_gene: .; abundance: .; v_gene: TRBV6-5; j_gene: TRBJ2-7; CDR3aa: CASSRGYEQYF; CDR3nt: TGTGCCAGCAGCCGCGGATACGAGCAGTACTTC
d_gene: TRBD1; abundance: .; v_gene: TRBV29-1; j_gene: TRBJ2-2; CDR3aa: CSVIQGTPRELFF; CDR3nt: TGCAGCGTTATACAGGGGACCCCCAGGGAGCTGTTTTTT
d_gene: .; abundance: .; v_gene: TRBV7-9; j_gene: TRBJ1-5; CDR3aa: CASSLGQGSQPQHF; CDR3nt: TGTGCCAGCAGCTTAGGTCAGGGGAGTCAGCCCCAGCATTTT
d_gene: TRBD1; abundance: .; v_gene: TRBV5-1; j_gene: TRBJ2-5; CDR3aa: CASSGTGTGFETQYF; CDR3nt: TGCGCCAGCAGCGGAACCGGGACAGGGTTTGAGACCCAGTACTTC
d_gene: TRBD2; abundance: .; v_gene: TRBV28; j_gene: TRBJ2-1; CDR3aa: CASRKTSGRGDEQFF; CDR3nt: TGTGCCAGCAGAAAGACTAGCGGGAGGGGGGATGAGCAGTTCTTC
d_gene: TRBD1; abundance: .; v_gene: TRBV7-9; j_gene: TRBJ2-3; CDR3aa: CSSRHGQGATDTQYF; CDR3nt: TGTTCCAGCAGGCATGGACAGGGGGCAACAGATACGCAGTATTTT
d_gene: .; abundance: .; v_gene: TRBV20-1; j_gene: TRBJ2-1; CDR3aa: CSALNNEQFF; CDR3nt: TGCAGTGCACTTAACAATGAGCAGTTCTTC
d_gene: .; abundance: once; v_gene: TRBV5-1; j_gene: TRBJ2-7; CDR3aa: CASSLEEGSYEQYF; CDR3nt: TGCGCCAGCAGCTTGGAGGAGGGATCCTACGAGCAGTACTTC
d_gene: .; abundance: .; v_gene: TRBV7-3; j_gene: TRBJ1-1; CDR3aa: CASSLIAGSGTEAFF; CDR3nt: TGTGCCAGCAGCTTAATTGCAGGGTCTGGCACTGAAGCTTTCTTT
d_gene: .; abundance: .; v_gene: TRBV5-6; j_gene: TRBJ1-2; CDR3aa: CASSLSGLRDGYTF; CDR3nt: TGTGCCAGCAGCTTGTCAGGGCTACGGGATGGCTACACCTTC
d_gene: TRBD1; abundance: once; v_gene: TRBV18; j_gene: TRBJ2-5; CDR3aa: CASSPGTVMGETQYF; CDR3nt: TGTGCCAGCTCACCCGGGACAGTGATGGGGGAGACCCAGTACTTC
d_gene: TRBD1; abundance: .; v_gene: TRBV19; j_gene: TRBJ1-6; CDR3aa: CASSKFGQGAQYSSYNSPLHF; CDR3nt: TGTGCCAGTAGTAAATTTGGGCAGGGGGCTCAGTATAGCTCCTATAATTCACCCCTCCACTTT
d_gene: .; abundance: once; v_gene: TRBV27; j_gene: TRBJ2-7; CDR3aa: CASSLSWSATYEQYF; CDR3nt: TGTGCCAGCAGTTTATCGTGGAGCGCAACCTACGAGCAGTACTTC
d_gene: .; abundance: .; v_gene: TRBV10-1; j_gene: TRBJ2-6; CDR3aa: CASGDSGANVLTF; CDR3nt: TGCGCCAGCGGAGATTCTGGGGCCAACGTCCTGACTTTC
d_gene: TRBD1; abundance: .; v_gene: TRBV2; j_gene: TRBJ2-7; CDR3aa: CASSGGTALHIEQYF; CDR3nt: TGTGCCAGCAGTGGGGGGACAGCATTGCATATCGAGCAGTACTTC
d_gene: .; abundance: .; v_gene: TRBV29-1; j_gene: TRBJ1-2; CDR3aa: CSVDGGGYTF; CDR3nt: TGCAGCGTTGATGGGGGCGGCTACACCTTC
d_gene: TRBD2; abundance: .; v_gene: TRBV27; j_gene: TRBJ2-7; CDR3aa: CASSFGSGREHEQYF; CDR3nt: TGTGCCAGCAGTTTTGGTAGCGGGAGGGAGCACGAGCAGTACTTC
d_gene: TRBD1; abundance: once; v_gene: TRBV19; j_gene: TRBJ1-5; CDR3aa: CATRGDRGSLNQPQHF; CDR3nt: TGTGCCACCCGGGGGGACAGGGGATCGCTGAATCAGCCCCAGCATTTT
d_gene: TRBD1; abundance: .; v_gene: TRBV7-9; j_gene: TRBJ2-5; CDR3aa: CASTDRGLGQETQYF; CDR3nt: TGTGCCAGCACCGACAGGGGATTAGGACAAGAGACCCAGTACTTC
d_gene: .; abundance: .; v_gene: TRBV19; j_gene: TRBJ2-1; CDR3aa: CASSIPRGTYNEQFF; CDR3nt: TGTGCCAGTAGTATCCCACGCGGGACCTACAATGAGCAGTTCTTC
d_gene: TRBD1; abundance: .; v_gene: TRBV5-1; j_gene: TRBJ2-3; CDR3aa: CASSPGQTSTDTQYF; CDR3nt: TGCGCCAGCAGCCCGGGACAGACTAGCACAGATACGCAGTATTTT
d_gene: .; abundance: .; v_gene: TRBV27; j_gene: TRBJ1-1; CDR3aa: CASRGAENTEAFF; CDR3nt: TGTGCCAGCCGGGGGGCGGAGAACACTGAAGCTTTCTTT
d_gene: TRBD1; abundance: .; v_gene: TRBV11-3; j_gene: TRBJ2-3; CDR3aa: CASSLGTGGTDTQYF; CDR3nt: TGTGCCAGCAGCCTGGGGACAGGGGGCACAGATACGCAGTATTTT
d_gene: .; abundance: .; v_gene: TRBV27; j_gene: TRBJ2-7; CDR3aa: CASSSLIYEQYF; CDR3nt: TGTGCCAGCAGTTCACTTATCTACGAGCAGTACTTC
d_gene: .; abundance: .; v_gene: TRBV9; j_gene: TRBJ2-1; CDR3aa: CASSVSGYEQFF; CDR3nt: TGTGCCAGCAGCGTATCAGGATATGAGCAGTTCTTC
d_gene: TRBD1; abundance: .; v_gene: TRBV6-5; j_gene: TRBJ2-4; CDR3aa: CASSHDRVAKNIQYF; CDR3nt: TGTGCCAGCAGCCATGACAGGGTGGCCAAAAACATTCAGTACTTC
d_gene: .; abundance: .; v_gene: TRBV29-1; j_gene: TRBJ2-3; CDR3aa: CSVGGNRGDTQYF; CDR3nt: TGCAGCGTGGGAGGCAACAGGGGAGATACGCAGTATTTT
d_gene: TRBD2; abundance: .; v_gene: TRBV19; j_gene: TRBJ2-2; CDR3aa: CASSITGLALGNTGELFF; CDR3nt: TGTGCCAGTAGTATTACGGGACTAGCTCTCGGCAACACCGGGGAGCTGTTTTTT
d_gene: TRBD1; abundance: .; v_gene: TRBV19; j_gene: TRBJ2-7; CDR3aa: CASSIAQGDRDYEQYF; CDR3nt: TGTGCCAGTAGTATAGCGCAGGGGGACAGGGACTACGAGCAGTACTTC
d_gene: TRBD1; abundance: .; v_gene: TRBV19; j_gene: TRBJ1-5; CDR3aa: CASSTGAPLPQHF; CDR3nt: TGTGCCAGTAGCACAGGGGCCCCCCTGCCCCAGCATTTT